One and the same sample provided the 21 T cell receptor beta chains below, sequenced in a study of blood T cell repertoires in COVID-19. Profiled with immunoSEQ multiplex PCR; TCRdb holds only in-frame clones, not every one. The sample yields some 200,000 clones, 60% to 85% seen once. Sequenced input: peripheral blood. These receptors were obtained from a woman aged 70-85 years with acute or convalescent COVID-19.

This rearrangement joins TRBV10-3 to TRBJ2-5; D possibly corresponds to TRBD1 (6 bases). The germline V gene encodes CDR1 ENHRY and CDR2 SYGVKD. With 10 bases removed from V and 10 bases from J, the gap between germline ends came to 22 bases. The length of the CDR3 is 13 residues. CDR3 residues: CATEGGLEGGQYF. Here the CDR3 DNA reads TGTGCCACCGAGGGTGGCCTCGAAGGGGGCCAGTACTTC.

The chain has TRBV18 and TRBJ2-7; weak D call: TRBD1 (6 bases). Deletions cut 5 bases from V and 3 bases from J, with 11 bases between. The CDR3 is made up of 13 amino acids. The V gene's germline CDR1 is KGHSH and CDR2 LQKENI. The chain's CDR3 is CASSGGQHYEQYV. Written as DNA, the CDR3 is TGTGCCAGCTCAGGTGGACAGCACTACGAGCAGTACGTC.

Only one count was recorded for this clone. This chain joins TRBV14 and TRBJ1-2, with TRBD1 as a possible D gene (5 bases). Trimming pared 4 bases from V and 8 bases from J, leaving 14 bases between. Germline values: CDR1 SGHDN, CDR2 FVKESK. The CDR3 is 13 residues long. CDR3 amino acids: CASSPGRVRGYTF. The CDR3 nucleotides read TGTGCCAGCAGCCCAGGGAGGGTGAGGGGCTACACCTTC.

The rearrangement links TRBV12-3 or TRBV12-4 to TRBJ1-1; D not resolved. V lost 1 base and J lost 7, with 7 bases in between. The CDR3 is 12 amino acids. CDR3 in amino acids: CASSLGQIEAFF. Written as DNA, the CDR3 is TGTGCCAGCAGTTTAGGGCAGATTGAAGCTTTCTTT.

The V and J genes are TRBV2 and TRBJ2-6; TRBD1 might be the D (5 bases). The CDR3 has 15 residues. V lost 2 bases and J lost 2, with 7 bases in between. The V gene's germline CDR1 is SNHLY and CDR2 FYNNEI. The CDR3 protein is CASSEQGAGANVLTF. The CDR3 DNA is TGTGCCAGCAGTGAACAAGGGGCTGGGGCCAACGTCCTGACTTTC.

V usage is TRBV29-1 and J usage is TRBJ1-2; 7 positions agree with TRBD1. V gave up 6 bases and J gave up 0 bases; unmatched junction bases: 7. The germline V gene has CDR1 SQVTM and CDR2 ANQGSEA. The CDR3 has 14 amino acids. CDR3 nucleotide sequence: TGCAGCGTCGACCGCAGGGGGACTAACTATGGCTACACCTTC. Translation: CSVDRRGTNYGYTF.

The chain has TRBV9 and TRBJ2-1; D unresolved. V was cut by 8 bases and J by 0 bases, with 15 bases left in between. The CDR3 has 15 amino acids. Germline CDR1 SGDLS, CDR2 YYNGEE. CDR3 nucleotides: TGTGCCAGTACTAAAGAGGCTTTCTCCTACAATGAGCAGTTCTTC. As protein: CASTKEAFSYNEQFF.

The chain links TRBV25-1 to TRBJ2-1; tentative D call: TRBD2 (5 bases). This CDR3 region has 12 residues. Germline CDR1 reads MGHDK; CDR2 reads SYGVNS. V was trimmed by 6 bases and J by 9 bases, leaving 12 bases between them. CDR3 nucleotides: TGTGCCAGCAGCGCGAGGGCTACTGAGCAGTTCTTC. This gives the protein CASSARATEQFF. The variable domain in full, with the rest retrieved from reference TRBV25-1 and TRBJ2-1, is EADIYQTPRYLVIGTGKKITLECSQTMGHDKMYWYQQDPGMELHLIHYSYGVNSTEKGDLSSESTVSRIRTEHFPLTLESARPSHTSQYLCASSARATEQFFGPGTRLTVL.

This chain joins TRBV9 and TRBJ2-5; perhaps TRBD1 as D (6 bases). The V gene's germline CDR1 is SGDLS and CDR2 YYNGEE. V lost 5 bases and J lost 7, with 21 bases in between. The CDR3 spans 15 residues. The CDR3 coding sequence is TGTGCCAGCAGTTTAACACAGGGAAATGGAGGGACCCAGTACTTC. The encoded protein is CASSLTQGNGGTQYF. Using reference TRBV9 and TRBJ2-5 for the parts outside the CDR3, the full variable domain is DSGVTQTPKHLITATGQRVTLRCSPRSGDLSVYWYQQSLDQGLQFLIQYYNGEERAKGNILERFSAQQFPDLHSELNLSSLELGDSALYFCASSLTQGNGGTQYFGPGTRLLVL.

The chain carries TRBV7-2 and TRBJ2-2; possibly TRBD2 for D (6 bases). The V and J ends lost 5 bases and 6 bases respectively, with 19 bases between them. Germline V CDR1 and CDR2: SGHTA, FQGNSA. The CDR3 runs 16 residues. The DNA of the CDR3 is TGTGCCAGCAGCCCGCGTCAGGGAGGTCGGGCCGGGGAGCTGTTTTTT. It translates to CASSPRQGGRAGELFF. Based on the CDR3 plus reference TRBV7-2 and TRBJ2-2, the full variable domain is GAGVSQSPSNKVTEKGKDVELRCDPISGHTALYWYRQSLGQGLEFLIYFQGNSAPDKSGLPSDRFSAERTGGSVSTLTIQRTQQEDSAVYLCASSPRQGGRAGELFFGEGSRLTVL.

This clone was seen a single time. The chain employs TRBV20-1 and TRBJ2-1; D is perhaps TRBD2 (6 bases). In germline, CDR1 is DFQATT, CDR2 SNEGSKA (reference sequence). The CDR3 sequence is 12 residues long. V lost 3 bases and J lost 9, with 12 bases in between. In DNA, the CDR3 is TGCAGTGCTAGTTCCAGGGAGGTTGAGCAGTTCTTC. Protein: CSASSREVEQFF.

This clone was detected once. This sequence joins TRBV30 and TRBJ1-3; 8 nucleotides agree with TRBD1. The CDR3 extends over 16 amino acids. Looked up from germline, CDR1 is GTSNPN and CDR2 is SVGIG (reference sequence). Trimming removed 0 bases from V and 5 bases from J; junction bases left unmatched: 9. This CDR3 is CAWSVRNAGGRNTIYF. Written as DNA, the CDR3 is TGTGCCTGGAGTGTAAGGAATGCAGGGGGCCGAAACACCATATATTTT.

V and J are TRBV5-1 and TRBJ2-5; D perhaps matches TRBD2 (6 bases). The CDR3 is 14 amino acids. V lost 4 bases and J lost 1, with 11 bases in between. The V gene's germline CDR1 is SGHRS and CDR2 YFSETQ. The CDR3 region is CASSASGGQETQYF. The DNA of the CDR3 is TGCGCCAGCAGCGCTTCCGGGGGCCAAGAGACCCAGTACTTC.

J is TRBJ2-2 and V is TRBV23-1, with 9 bases matching TRBD2. TRBV23-1 is an ORF, and what it does is uncertain. The CDR3 is made up of 15 amino acids. V shed 6 bases and J 4 bases; nucleotides not matched to a gene: 6. CDR3 nucleotides: TGCGCCAGCAGCGAAGCGGGGGGCTGCACCGGGGAGCTGTTTTTT. Its protein is CASSEAGGCTGELFF.

J is TRBJ2-5 and V is TRBV7-9; 7 bases match TRBD1. This CDR3 comprises 14 residues. In germline, CDR1 is SEHNR, CDR2 FQNEAQ (reference sequence). With 4 bases clipped from V and 3 bases from J, the junction kept 5 bases outside the gene matches. The CDR3 region has the DNA TGTGCCAGCAGCTCAACAGGGGTGAAAGAGACCCAGTACTTC. It translates to CASSSTGVKETQYF.

The rearrangement links TRBV10-1 to TRBJ1-2, with 7 bases that match TRBD1. CDR1 and CDR2 (germline): WNHNN, SYGVQD (reference sequence). J lost 4 bases, V lost 6 bases, and 5 bases had no gene match. The CDR3 has 13 amino acids. CDR3 protein: CASSAGQSYGYTF. The CDR3 region has the DNA TGCGCCAGCAGCGCGGGACAGTCCTATGGCTACACCTTC.

The sample holds a few counts of this clone. The V call is TRBV4-1, the J call TRBJ2-5, with TRBD1 matching 8 bases. V lost 6 bases to trimming and J lost 4 bases; unmatched junction nucleotides: 13. The CDR3 is 16 residues long. Germline CDR1 and CDR2: MGHRA and YSYEKL. The CDR3 DNA sequence: TGCGCCAGCAGACCTCAGGGGGCGAGCGGTGCAGAGACCCAGTACTTC. Residues: CASRPQGASGAETQYF.

V is TRBV5-1 and J is TRBJ1-4, with 11 nucleotides matching TRBD1. The germline CDR1 and CDR2 sequences are SGHRS and YFSETQ. This CDR3 contains 15 residues. V lost 0 bases to trimming and J lost 8 bases; unmatched junction nucleotides: 3. The CDR3 DNA reads TGCGCCAGCAGCTTGGCCGGACAGGGGGCGGAAAAACTGTTTTTT. This gives the protein CASSLAGQGAEKLFF.

A word on this clone: This sample also contains other DNA sequences that code for the same CDR3. The chain joins TRBV3-1 (or the pseudogene TRBV3-2) to TRBJ2-5, with 8 nucleotides matching TRBD1. The CDR3 runs 15 residues. The germline V gene encodes CDR1 LGHDT and CDR2 YNNKEL (reference sequence). J was trimmed by 4 bases and V by 3 bases; bases with no gene match: 7. In DNA form, the CDR3 reads TGTGCCAGCAGCCAGGGCCCAGGGGGCCGAGAGACCCAGTACTTC. The encoded protein is CASSQGPGGRETQYF.

The rearrangement uses TRBV7-9 and TRBJ2-5, with 11 nucleotides matching TRBD1. Germline V gives CDR1 SEHNR, CDR2 FQNEAQ (reference sequence). The junction had 3 bases not matched to a gene; V was cut back by 1 base and J by 2 bases. The CDR3 totals 16 residues. This CDR3 is CASSLGDRGWQETQYF. In DNA form, the CDR3 reads TGTGCCAGCAGCTTAGGGGACAGGGGGTGGCAAGAGACCCAGTACTTC.

This clone was counted only a few times. Within the sample, other DNA sequences also encode this same CDR3. The rearrangement links TRBV5-1 to TRBJ1-1; no definite D call. Looked up from germline, CDR1 is SGHRS and CDR2 is YFSETQ. The CDR3 spans 14 residues. V lost 0 bases and J lost 5, with 11 bases in between. The CDR3 region is CASSLASGGTEAFF. CDR3 bases: TGCGCCAGCAGCTTGGCCTCCGGAGGTACTGAAGCTTTCTTT.